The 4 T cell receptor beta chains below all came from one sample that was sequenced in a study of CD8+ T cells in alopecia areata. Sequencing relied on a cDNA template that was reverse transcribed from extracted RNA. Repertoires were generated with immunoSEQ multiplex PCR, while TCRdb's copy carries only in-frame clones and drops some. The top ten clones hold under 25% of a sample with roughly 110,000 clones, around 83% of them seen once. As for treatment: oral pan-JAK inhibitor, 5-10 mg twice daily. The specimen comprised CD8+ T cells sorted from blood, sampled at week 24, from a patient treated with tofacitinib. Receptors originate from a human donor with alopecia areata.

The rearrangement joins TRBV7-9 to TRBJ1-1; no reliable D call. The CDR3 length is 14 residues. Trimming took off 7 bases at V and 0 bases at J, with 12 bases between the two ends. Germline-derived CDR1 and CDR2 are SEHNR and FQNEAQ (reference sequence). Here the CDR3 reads CASMGQNMNTEAFF. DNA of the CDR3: TGTGCCAGCATGGGTCAGAACATGAACACTGAAGCTTTCTTT.

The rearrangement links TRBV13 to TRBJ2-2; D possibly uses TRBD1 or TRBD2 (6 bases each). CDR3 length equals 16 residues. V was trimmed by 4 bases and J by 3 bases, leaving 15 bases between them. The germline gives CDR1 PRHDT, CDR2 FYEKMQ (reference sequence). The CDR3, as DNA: TGTGCCAGCAGCTCCGTCGGGGGCGGCGACACCGGGGAGCTGTTTTTT. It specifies CASSSVGGGDTGELFF.

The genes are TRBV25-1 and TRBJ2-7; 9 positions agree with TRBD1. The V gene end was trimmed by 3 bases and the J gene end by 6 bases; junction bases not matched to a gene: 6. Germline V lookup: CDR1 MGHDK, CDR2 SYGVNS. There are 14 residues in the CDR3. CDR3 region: CASSDWDRDFEQYF. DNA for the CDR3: TGTGCCAGCAGTGATTGGGACAGGGACTTCGAGCAGTACTTC.

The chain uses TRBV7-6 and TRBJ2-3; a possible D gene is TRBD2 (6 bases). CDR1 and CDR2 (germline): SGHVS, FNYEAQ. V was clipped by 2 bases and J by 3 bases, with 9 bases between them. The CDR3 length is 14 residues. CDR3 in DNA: TGTGCCAGCAGCTTATATGGAGGGACAGATACGCAGTATTTT. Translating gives CASSLYGGTDTQYF.